This TCR beta chain was retrieved from a study of early T cells in non-severe SARS-CoV-2 infection. At the level of the study: Chains were unpaired, as sequencing was done on bulk RNA from unsorted whole blood.

Unique molecular identifiers were added to individual cDNA molecules. TCRdb itself ran the 5' RACE reads through MiXCR, one entry per CDR3 protein. The sample includes more than 70,000 distinct CDR3 sequences, around 11% seen only once; the top ten take 12%. Study findings and constraints: The study's VDJdb matching favored anti-spike CD8 responses and missed private and CD4 specificities.

The CDR3 length is 13 residues. Trimming left V 2 bases short and J 7 bases short, with 10 bases between. Germline assignment: CDR1 SGHDT and CDR2 YYEEEE. To note about this clonotype: Its antigen is unknown.

The chain joins TRBV5-6 to TRBJ1-5; D possibly corresponds to TRBD1 (5 bases). This sequence was found in an adult who was a healthcare worker with PCR-confirmed SARS-CoV-2 infection or an uninfected control (not recorded which). Sequenced material: whole blood, taken at baseline. The CDR3 loop reads CASSLFGDQPQHF. The DNA for the CDR3 is TGTGCCAGCAGCTTATTCGGGGACCAGCCCCAGCATTTT. The full variable domain, with the rest looked up from reference TRBV5-6 and TRBJ1-5, is DAGVTQSPTHLIKTRGQQVTLRCSPKSGHDTVSWYQQALGQGPQFIFQYYEEEERQRGNFPDRFSGHQFPNYSSELNVNALLLGDSALYLCASSLFGDQPQHFGDGTRLSIL.